This entry lists 12 T cell receptor beta chains sequenced from one sample in a study of blood T cells in healthy people across ages. PCR was performed a second time for about 7 to 12 cycles using a sample-barcoded 5' primer and a J-beta primer mix. TCRdb reanalysed the 5' RACE reads using MiXCR and keeps one entry per CDR3 protein. The profile covers approximately 350,000 distinct CDR3 sequences, with 45% to 65% appearing a single time and 45% to 55% taken by the ten largest. Sequencing used blood. The receptors come from a man between 60 and 70 years old in good health.

V gene TRBV29-1 combines with J gene TRBJ1-5; D gene unclear. V lost 6 bases and J 0 bases, leaving 9 bases between the germline ends. The CDR3 is 13 residues long. CDR1 and CDR2 (germline): SQVTM, ANQGSEA. The CDR3 DNA follows: TGCAGCGTCGCGGGCGATAGCAATCAGCCCCAGCATTTT. Protein sequence: CSVAGDSNQPQHF. Full variable domain (remainder filled in from reference TRBV29-1 and TRBJ1-5): SAVISQKPSRDICQRGTSLTIQCQVDSQVTMMFWYRQQPGQSLTLIATANQGSEATYESGFVIDKFPISRPNLTFSTLTVSNMSPEDSSIYLCSVAGDSNQPQHFGDGTRLSIL.

The chain joins TRBV20-1 to TRBJ2-2; TRBD2 agrees at 10 bases. V lost 2 bases, J lost 7 bases, and 10 bases stayed unmatched. The CDR3 has 16 residues. Germline lookup yields CDR1 DFQATT and CDR2 SNEGSKA (reference sequence). The CDR3: CSARPGTSVPGGELFF. CDR3 nucleotides: TGCAGTGCTAGACCCGGGACTAGCGTTCCTGGCGGGGAGCTGTTTTTT.

The V gene is TRBV4-3, the J gene TRBJ2-1, with D perhaps matching TRBD2 (6 bases). V was clipped by 2 bases and J by 9 bases, with 14 bases between them. The CDR3 is made up of 14 amino acids. Germline CDR1 LGHNA, CDR2 YSLEER. Here the CDR3 reads CASSQSGVGGEQFF. Written as DNA, the CDR3 is TGCGCCAGCAGCCAATCCGGCGTGGGGGGTGAGCAGTTCTTC.

This clonotype was recorded at least ten times. This may be a read error, as it is one base from a much larger clone. This chain joins TRBV7-2 and TRBJ2-5; 7 nucleotides match TRBD1. CDR1 is SGHTA and CDR2 is FQGNSA in the germline V gene. The CDR3 has 15 amino acids. Trimming at V came to 3 bases and at J to 11 bases, leaving 15 bases not matched to a gene. Here the CDR3 reads CASSFSPTGQGEQYF. CDR3 DNA: TGTGCCAGCAGCTTCTCCCCGACAGGGCAAGGGGAGCAGTACTTC. Complete variable domain (other parts from reference TRBV7-2 and TRBJ2-5): GAGVSQSPSNKVTEKGKDVELRCDPISGHTALYWYRQSLGQGLEFLIYFQGNSAPDKSGLPSDRFSAERTGGSVSTLTIQRTQQEDSAVYLCASSFSPTGQGEQYFGPGTRLLVL.

This clonotype was counted only a few times. The chain carries TRBV29-1 and TRBJ2-3, with TRBD2 matching over 10 bases. The CDR3 has 16 amino acids. The germline gives CDR1 SQVTM, CDR2 ANQGSEA. With V trimmed by 3 bases and J by 4 bases, 10 bases remained unmatched. The CDR3 nucleotides are TGCAGCGTTGATGGGCGGACTAGCGGACTCGCAGATACGCAGTATTTT. Residues: CSVDGRTSGLADTQYF.

The count of this clonotype is one. The CDR3 bases are TGTGCCAGCAGCTTAAATTTGAGCGGGAGCACAGATACGCAGTATTTT. Encoded protein: CASSLNLSGSTDTQYF. V is TRBV7-9 and J is TRBJ2-3; possible D gene TRBD2, 6 bases. V was shortened by 2 bases and J by 0 bases, with 12 bases between the two germline ends. There are 16 residues in the CDR3. CDR1 SEHNR and CDR2 FQNEAQ come from the germline V gene (reference sequence). Combining the CDR3 with reference TRBV7-9 and TRBJ2-3 gives the whole variable domain DTGVSQNPRHKITKRGQNVTFRCDPISEHNRLYWYRQTLGQGPEFLTYFQNEAQLEKSRLLSDRFSAERPKGSFSTLEIQRTEQGDSAMYLCASSLNLSGSTDTQYFGPGTRLTVL.

This clonotype showed up many times. The rearrangement links TRBV7-2 to TRBJ2-6, with 10 bases that match TRBD1. The V and J ends lost 1 base and 4 bases, in that order; junction bases with no gene match: 7. Germline V gives CDR1 SGHTA, CDR2 FQGNSA. The CDR3 contains 18 residues. The CDR3 DNA reads as TGTGCCAGCAGCTTAGAGAGGGGACAGGGGCAGGGGGCCAACGTCCTGACTTTC. Translated, it gives CASSLERGQGQGANVLTF.

This clonotype came up a few times. CDR3 DNA sequence: TGTGCCAGCAGCTTCCGGACTAGCGAGAGGGCCACAGATACGCAGTATTTT. Protein: CASSFRTSERATDTQYF. The rearrangement uses TRBV9 and TRBJ2-3; 9 bases match TRBD2. Germline V gene sequence: CDR1 SGDLS, CDR2 YYNGEE. V gave up 4 bases and J gave up 2 bases; unmatched junction bases: 11. The CDR3 is made up of 17 amino acids.

This clonotype was counted a few times. The chain uses TRBV5-1 and TRBJ2-5; 7 nucleotides agree with TRBD1. The CDR3 has 15 amino acids. Germline loops: CDR1 SGHRS, CDR2 YFSETQ. With 2 bases clipped from V and 1 base from J, the junction kept 5 bases outside the gene matches. The CDR3 region has the DNA TGCGCCAGCAGCTTCACAGGGGCGATCCAAGAGACCCAGTACTTC. Encoded protein: CASSFTGAIQETQYF.

The chain couples TRBV28 to TRBJ1-5; D may be TRBD1 (6 bases). The CDR3 runs 17 residues. The V end lost 0 bases, the J end lost 7 bases, and 19 bases lay between the germline ends. Germline V gives CDR1 MDHEN, CDR2 SYDVKM. The CDR3: CASSLWDRRGVEQPQHF. The CDR3 region has the DNA TGTGCCAGCAGTTTATGGGACAGACGAGGGGTGGAACAGCCCCAGCATTTT.

The chain is built from TRBV20-1 and TRBJ1-2; D gene unclear. V lost 0 bases to trimming and J lost 2 bases, with 10 bases between them. Germline-derived CDR1 and CDR2 are DFQATT and SNEGSKA (reference sequence). The length of the CDR3 is 14 residues. This CDR3 is CSARDYPANYGYTF. In DNA, the CDR3 is TGCAGTGCTAGAGATTATCCGGCGAACTATGGCTACACCTTC.

In nucleotides, the CDR3 is TGTGCCAGCAGCCCGGACAGGGGGCAGTGGGGAGATACGCAGTATTTT. The encoded protein is CASSPDRGQWGDTQYF. The rearrangement joins TRBV6-5 to TRBJ2-3, with 11 positions matching TRBD1. V lost 6 bases, J lost 5 bases, and 10 bases stayed unmatched. CDR1 is MNHEY and CDR2 is SVGAGI in the germline V gene. The CDR3 loop spans 16 amino acids.